This TCR beta chain is drawn from a study of T cell changes during pregnancy in multiple sclerosis. The CDR3 runs 20 residues. Per germline, CDR1 LGHNT and CDR2 FRNRAP. Trimming shortened V by 0 bases and J by 4 bases, and 25 bases separated the two germline ends. Method: immunoSEQ multiplex PCR; TCRdb's copy keeps in-frame clones and lacks some. The sample has tens of thousands of clones, around 93% seen once. The sequence was collected from a female donor with multiple sclerosis, enrolled in a pregnancy study. This sample comprised CD8+ T cells from peripheral blood mononuclear cells, obtained in the second trimester of pregnancy. This chain joins TRBV12-5 and TRBJ2-1; a possible D gene is TRBD1 (6 bases). CDR3 DNA sequence: TGTGCTAGTGGTTTGGTACCCGGGCAGGGGCGAGTCTTGGGTTACAATGAGCAGTTCTTC. Translating gives CASGLVPGQGRVLGYNEQFF. Together with reference TRBV12-5 and TRBJ2-1, the CDR3 gives the full variable domain: DARVTQTPRHKVTEMGQEVTMRCQPILGHNTVFWYRQTMMQGLELLAYFRNRAPLDDSGMPKDRFSAEMPDATLATLKIQPSEPRDSAVYFCASGLVPGQGRVLGYNEQFFGPGTRLTVL.